This TCR beta chain stems from a study of beta chain features in type 1 diabetes. Study overall: All samples yielded 107,917,701 examined sorted cells. Notes on the study in general: Among patients with Type 1 diabetes, TCRB CDR3s were moderately but significantly shorter in every one of the four CD4+ subsets. The influence of HLA type on TCRB rearrangement stayed undetermined.

Expressed TCRB transcripts were sequenced because the entire RNA isolate underwent reverse transcription. Only in-frame clones appear in the TCRdb table, and some are missing; sequencing was by immunoSEQ multiplex PCR. Counted here are about 650,000 clones, around 12% occurring once; the ten biggest clones make up about 0.11%. The ends were cut back, 2 bases at V and 0 bases at J, with 12 bases in the middle. Germline V CDR1 and CDR2: SGHNT, YYREEE (reference sequence). The CDR3 length is 16 residues. This clone was detected only a few times. Its target is not known. In total, each donor contributed a single heparinised blood draw that averaged about 100 mL.

This sequence was found in a man aged 25 to 45 with type 1 diabetes. Input material: naive CD4+ T cells from blood. V and J are TRBV5-4 and TRBJ2-1; the D gene is possibly TRBD2 (6 bases). The CDR3 sequence: CASSLGGISSYNEQFF. The CDR3, as DNA: TGTGCCAGCAGCTTAGGAGGGATAAGCTCCTACAATGAGCAGTTCTTC.